What follows are 23 T cell receptor beta chains derived from one specimen sequenced in a study of spatial heterogeneity in lung cancer (dated by TCRdb to about 2019). Read against the paper, the sample's time point label means: blood at routine non-recurrence follow-up after resection. Whole RNA extracted from tumor and nontumor lung tissue, or from cryopreserved PBMC samples, was used for TCR sequencing without cell sorting. The library came from 5' RACE. TCRdb names NextSeq 500 as the instrument used. TCRdb's own reprocessing of the public reads used fastp at Q25 and MiXCR and kept productive beta chains. Every distinct CDR3 protein forms one entry, paired with its most common genes and DNA. The sample contains about 120,000 distinct CDR3 sequences, 12% of them found a single time. 16% of the sample comes from the top ten. The specimen comprised PBMCs, sampled at follow-up. The receptors were sampled from a male donor with early-stage non-small cell lung cancer.

This clonotype was counted only a few times. The CDR3 spells CASSWGDRVSYNEQFF. Here the CDR3 DNA reads TGCGCCAGCAGCTGGGGGGACAGAGTCTCCTACAATGAGCAGTTCTTC. The rearrangement uses TRBV5-1 and TRBJ2-1; D might be TRBD1 (7 bases). The CDR3 runs 16 residues. Looked up from germline, CDR1 is SGHRS and CDR2 is YFSETQ. V lost 3 bases, J lost 0 bases, and 13 bases lay in between.

This clonotype has a count of ten or more. V is TRBV20-1 and J is TRBJ1-5; unclear D gene. V was shortened by 4 bases and J by 6 bases, with 10 bases between the two germline ends. Germline-derived CDR1 and CDR2 are DFQATT and SNEGSKA (reference sequence). The CDR3 is 12 residues long. Written as DNA, the CDR3 is TGCAGTGCTACAGACTCTATTCAGCCCCAGCATTTT. It yields the protein CSATDSIQPQHF.

CDR3 amino acids: CASSPRDRANRQETQYF. CDR3 DNA sequence: TGTGCCAGCAGCCCCCGGGACAGGGCGAATCGCCAAGAGACCCAGTACTTC. The gene calls are TRBV9 and TRBJ2-5; 9 nucleotides agree with TRBD1. The ends lost 4 bases at V and 1 base at J; junction bases unmatched: 11. CDR1 is SGDLS, CDR2 YYNGEE, per germline. This CDR3 comprises 17 residues.

The V gene is TRBV11-2, the J gene TRBJ2-3; TRBD2 aligns across 7 bases. The germline V gene has CDR1 SGHAT and CDR2 FQNNGV. V trimming: 8 bases; J trimming: 1 base; junction bases outside the gene matches: 12. The CDR3 length is 16 residues. The CDR3 is CASSPSGGGRTDTQYF. DNA of the CDR3: TGTGCCAGCTCCCCTTCAGGCGGGGGACGCACAGATACGCAGTATTTT.

The gene calls are TRBV28 and TRBJ1-4; 7 positions agree with TRBD1. In germline, CDR1 is MDHEN, CDR2 SYDVKM. Unmatched junction bases numbered 8, after V lost 1 base and J lost 0 bases. The CDR3 has 18 amino acids. CDR3 nucleotide sequence: TGTGCCAGCAGTTTATCAGGGACAGCCGTTGCAACTAATGAAAAACTGTTTTTT. It translates to CASSLSGTAVATNEKLFF.

V usage is TRBV18 and J usage is TRBJ2-7, with D possibly matching TRBD2 (5 bases). Germline CDR1 KGHSH, CDR2 LQKENI. V shed 0 bases and J shed 3 bases, with 9 bases lying between them. CDR3 size: 14 residues. CDR3 bases: TGTGCCAGCTCACCACCGTCCGGGAACTACGAGCAGTACTTC. It translates to CASSPPSGNYEQYF.

This clonotype was seen repeatedly, ten times or more. The chain combines TRBV3-1 with TRBJ1-1; D possibly corresponds to TRBD1 (5 bases). V lost 4 bases and J lost 4, with 13 bases in between. Per the germline V gene, CDR1 is LGHDT and CDR2 is YNNKEL (reference sequence). The CDR3 runs 14 residues. CDR3 sequence reads: CASSPPGAVTEAFF. CDR3 bases: TGTGCCAGCAGCCCGCCCGGGGCCGTCACTGAAGCTTTCTTT.

This clonotype has a count of ten or more. This chain joins TRBV10-3 and TRBJ2-4; TRBD1 is a possible D gene (6 bases). V dropped 3 bases and J dropped 2 bases, with 14 bases sitting between them. Germline values: CDR1 ENHRY, CDR2 SYGVKD. CDR3 length: 16 residues. CDR3 in amino acids: CAISDSAGESKNIQYF. The CDR3 DNA follows: TGTGCCATCAGTGACTCGGCAGGGGAGTCCAAAAACATTCAGTACTTC.

The rearrangement uses TRBV6-6 and TRBJ2-1, with 13 bases lining up with TRBD2. There are 15 residues in the CDR3. Trimming at V came to 2 bases and at J to 8 bases, leaving 3 bases not matched to a gene. Germline CDR1 and CDR2: MNHNY and SVGAGI (reference sequence). The CDR3 DNA sequence: TGTGCCAGCAGTTACAGCGGGACTAGCGGGGATGAGCAGTTCTTC. Protein sequence: CASSYSGTSGDEQFF.

This clonotype was counted only a few times. V usage is TRBV20-1 and J usage is TRBJ2-5, with TRBD2 matching over 11 bases. The germline CDR1 and CDR2 sequences are DFQATT and SNEGSKA (reference sequence). The CDR3 sequence is 15 residues long. V dropped 8 bases and J dropped 0; count of bases not matched to a gene: 8. The DNA of the CDR3 is TGCAGTAGCCTTCCGGGACTAGCGGACCAAGAGACCCAGTACTTC. Its translation: CSSLPGLADQETQYF.

This clonotype was seen ten or more times. The chain employs TRBV4-2 and TRBJ2-2; the D gene could be TRBD1 or TRBD2 (5 bases each). Trimming removed 0 bases at V and 6 bases at J, with 11 bases between. The CDR3 length is 15 residues. Germline CDR1 is LGHNA and CDR2 is YNFKEQ. The CDR3 region has the DNA TGTGCCAGCAGCCAAGAGATTAGAGGGGCCGGGGAGCTGTTTTTT. Its protein product is CASSQEIRGAGELFF.

This clonotype was picked up a small number of times. The chain links TRBV7-2 to TRBJ2-7; the match to TRBD1 covers 8 bases. Trimming removed 4 bases from V and 3 bases from J; junction bases left unmatched: 5. The CDR3 is 14 residues long. Germline V gives CDR1 SGHTA, CDR2 FQGNSA. The CDR3 spells CASSSFTGGYEQYF. The CDR3 DNA reads as TGTGCCAGCAGCTCCTTTACAGGGGGCTACGAGCAGTACTTC.

V usage is TRBV10-3 and J usage is TRBJ2-5, with TRBD1 as a possible D gene (6 bases). The CDR3 has 12 amino acids. Between the trimmed V and J ends, which lost 3 bases and 5 bases, there was a span of 7 bases. Germline CDR1 reads ENHRY; CDR2 reads SYGVKD. The CDR3 nucleotides read TGTGCCATCAGTGATCAGGGGGAGACCCAGTACTTC. Translating it yields CAISDQGETQYF.

At least ten counts were recorded for this clonotype. The chain carries TRBV3-1 and TRBJ2-5; 10 bases line up with TRBD1. The germline V gene encodes CDR1 LGHDT and CDR2 YNNKEL (reference sequence). The CDR3 has 13 amino acids. Trimming cost V 2 bases and J 10 bases; bases outside gene matches: 4. DNA for the CDR3: TGTGCCAGCAGCCAATCTTGGACAGGGGGCCAGTACTTC. Translation: CASSQSWTGGQYF.

The gene calls are TRBV19 and TRBJ2-1; 9 nucleotides match TRBD2. The germline V gene has CDR1 LNHDA and CDR2 SQIVND (reference sequence). Trimming removed 5 bases from V and 0 bases from J; junction bases left unmatched: 5. This CDR3 is built from 16 residues. In nucleotides, the CDR3 is TGTGCCAGTAGTGTGACTAGCGGTCCCTCCTACAATGAGCAGTTCTTC. Its protein is CASSVTSGPSYNEQFF.

This clonotype was recorded at least ten times. The J gene is TRBJ1-5, the V gene TRBV20-1; D remains ambiguous. CDR3 length equals 14 residues. Germline V gene data show CDR1 as DFQATT and CDR2 as SNEGSKA (reference sequence). Trimming stripped 0 bases from V and 3 bases from J, with 9 bases between. In nucleotides, the CDR3 is TGCAGTGCTAGAGAAGGGAGTTCCAATCAGCCCCAGCATTTT. Translated: CSAREGSSNQPQHF.

The chain is built from TRBV3-1 and TRBJ1-1; D not resolved. Germline CDR1 reads LGHDT; CDR2 reads YNNKEL (reference sequence). Between the trimmed V and J ends, which lost 1 base and 4 bases, there was a span of 10 bases. The CDR3 runs 14 residues. The CDR3 nucleotides read TGTGCCAGCAGCCAAGCCGGGGTTGCCACTGAAGCTTTCTTT. Its protein product is CASSQAGVATEAFF.

The chain is built from TRBV28 and TRBJ1-4, with no clear D. The CDR3 spans 16 residues. Germline loops: CDR1 MDHEN, CDR2 SYDVKM. Trimming removed 6 bases from V and 0 bases from J, with 14 bases in between. This CDR3 is CASSLETRATNEKLFF. The CDR3 DNA sequence: TGTGCCAGCAGCCTCGAAACGCGAGCAACTAATGAAAAACTGTTTTTT. Looking up the rest from reference TRBV28 and TRBJ1-4 gives the full variable domain: DVKVTQSSRYLVKRTGEKVFLECVQDMDHENMFWYRQDPGLGLRLIYFSYDVKMKEKGDIPEGYSVSREKKERFSLILESASTNQTSMYLCASSLETRATNEKLFFGSGTQLSVL.

This clonotype appeared many times. The chain recombines TRBV5-4 with TRBJ1-3; the D is unclear. The length of the CDR3 is 15 residues. Per the germline V gene, CDR1 is SGHNT and CDR2 is YYREEE (reference sequence). With 0 bases removed from V and 0 bases from J, the gap between germline ends came to 7 bases. This chain's CDR3 is CASSLDRSSGNTIYF. The CDR3 DNA sequence: TGTGCCAGCAGCTTGGACAGAAGCTCTGGAAACACCATATATTTT.

The V and J genes are TRBV7-2 and TRBJ2-7; 7 nucleotides match TRBD1. The germline gives CDR1 SGHTA, CDR2 FQGNSA. The V segment lost 1 base and the J segment 4 bases; nucleotides outside the gene matches: 4. The CDR3 has 14 amino acids. The CDR3 is CASSLDGTVYEQYF. As DNA, the CDR3 is TGTGCCAGCAGCTTAGACGGGACAGTTTACGAGCAGTACTTC.

This clonotype was recorded many times. This rearrangement joins TRBV11-2 to TRBJ2-4, with 7 bases lining up with TRBD1. Per the germline V gene, CDR1 is SGHAT and CDR2 is FQNNGV. The CDR3 loop spans 15 amino acids. The V and J ends lost 5 bases and 6 bases, in that order; junction bases with no gene match: 10. Written as DNA, the CDR3 is TGTGCCAGCAGCCCACTAACAGGGGCAGGAAACATTCAGTACTTC. Amino acid sequence: CASSPLTGAGNIQYF.

This sequence joins TRBV25-1 and TRBJ2-5; 11 positions agree with TRBD1. The germline V gene encodes CDR1 MGHDK and CDR2 SYGVNS. The CDR3 length is 17 residues. The J segment lost 3 bases and the V segment lost 2 bases, leaving 8 bases of the junction unmatched. Here the CDR3 DNA reads TGTGCCAGCAGTGAACTCGGGACAGGGGGTCGGAAAGAGACCCAGTACTTC. As protein: CASSELGTGGRKETQYF.

This clonotype has a handful of counts. The chain carries TRBV7-2 and TRBJ1-5; 8 bases match TRBD1. Germline CDR1 and CDR2: SGHTA and FQGNSA. The ends lost 1 base at V and 5 bases at J; junction bases unmatched: 7. The CDR3 sequence is 16 residues long. Here the CDR3 reads CASSLVFDRGHQPQHF. CDR3 DNA: TGTGCCAGCAGCTTAGTTTTCGACAGGGGCCATCAGCCCCAGCATTTT.